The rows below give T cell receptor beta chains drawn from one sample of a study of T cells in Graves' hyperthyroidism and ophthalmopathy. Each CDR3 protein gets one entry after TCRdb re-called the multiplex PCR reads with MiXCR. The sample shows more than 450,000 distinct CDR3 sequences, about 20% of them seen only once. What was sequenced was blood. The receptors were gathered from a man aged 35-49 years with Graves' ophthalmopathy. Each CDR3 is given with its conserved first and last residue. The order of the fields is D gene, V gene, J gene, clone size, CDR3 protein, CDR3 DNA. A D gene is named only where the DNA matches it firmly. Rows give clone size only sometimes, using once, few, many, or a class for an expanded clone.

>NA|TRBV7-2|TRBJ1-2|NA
CASSRDLHDYGYTF
TGTGCCAGCAGCAGGGACCTGCACGACTATGGCTACACCTTC
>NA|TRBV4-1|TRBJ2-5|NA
CASSQLASQETQYF
TGCGCCAGCAGCCAACTAGCGAGCCAAGAGACCCAGTACTTC
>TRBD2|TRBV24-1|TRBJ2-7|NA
CATSDRAGGMNEQYF
TGTGCCACCAGTGATCGAGCGGGAGGTATGAACGAGCAGTACTTC
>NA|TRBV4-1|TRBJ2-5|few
CASSPAGETQYF
TGCGCCAGCAGCCCAGCGGGAGAGACCCAGTACTTC
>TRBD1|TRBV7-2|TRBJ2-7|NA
CASRVNAGGNHEQYF
TGTGCCAGCAGGGTCAACGCAGGGGGAAACCACGAGCAGTACTTC
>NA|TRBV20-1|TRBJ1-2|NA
CSARETRWGNYGYTF
TGCAGTGCTAGAGAGACTCGGTGGGGGAACTATGGCTACACCTTC
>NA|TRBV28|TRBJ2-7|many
CASSQLTGSSYEQYF
TGTGCCAGCAGCCAGCTTACAGGGAGTTCCTACGAGCAGTACTTC
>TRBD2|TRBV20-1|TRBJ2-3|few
CSAIAGGPNTQYF
TGCAGTGCTATAGCGGGAGGGCCTAATACGCAGTATTTT
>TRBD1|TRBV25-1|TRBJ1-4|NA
CASSELAGGNEKLFF
TGTGCCAGCAGTGAATTAGCAGGGGGAAATGAAAAACTGTTTTTT
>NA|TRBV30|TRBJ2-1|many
CAWTRDGLNEQFF
TGTGCCTGGACTCGGGATGGGCTAAATGAGCAGTTCTTC
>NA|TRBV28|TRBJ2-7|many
CASSGPDTAYEQYF
TGTGCCAGCAGTGGTCCGGACACGGCCTACGAGCAGTACTTC
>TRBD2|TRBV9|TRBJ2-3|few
CASSTSGMGRDTQYF
TGTGCCAGCAGCACTAGCGGAATGGGCAGAGATACGCAGTATTTT
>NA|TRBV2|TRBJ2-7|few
CASRGLDYEQYF
TGTGCCAGCAGAGGGCTGGACTACGAGCAGTACTTC
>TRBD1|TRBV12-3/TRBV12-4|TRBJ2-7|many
CASRRQGIGYEQYF
TGTGCCAGCAGACGACAGGGGATCGGCTACGAGCAGTACTTC
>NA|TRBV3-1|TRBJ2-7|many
CASSPHRVATSEQYF
TGTGCCAGCAGCCCTCACCGGGTCGCAACTAGTGAGCAGTACTTC
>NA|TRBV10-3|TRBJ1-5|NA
CAISGSGWGQPQHF
TGTGCCATCAGTGGGTCGGGTTGGGGTCAGCCCCAGCATTTT
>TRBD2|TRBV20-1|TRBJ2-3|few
CSARIAGGTDTQYF
TGCAGTGCTAGGATAGCGGGGGGCACAGATACGCAGTATTTT
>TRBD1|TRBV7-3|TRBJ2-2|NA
CASSRQGSTGELFF
TGTGCCAGCAGCAGACAGGGATCCACCGGGGAGCTGTTTTTT
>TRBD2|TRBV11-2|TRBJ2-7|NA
CASSLDRTSGYEQYF
TGTGCCAGCAGCTTAGATCGGACTAGCGGGTACGAGCAGTACTTC
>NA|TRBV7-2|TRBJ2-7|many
CASSADSWREQYF
TGTGCCAGCAGCGCGGACAGCTGGCGCGAGCAGTACTTC
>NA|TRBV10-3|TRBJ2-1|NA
CASHRGGFDNEQFF
TGTGCCAGCCATCGTGGAGGATTCGACAATGAGCAGTTCTTC
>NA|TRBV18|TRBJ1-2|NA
CASSSRQLENYGYTF
TGTGCCAGCTCATCCCGACAGCTTGAAAACTATGGCTACACCTTC
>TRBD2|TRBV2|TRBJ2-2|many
CASSGAGGPSTGELFF
TGTGCCAGCAGTGGAGCGGGAGGGCCGAGCACCGGGGAGCTGTTTTTT
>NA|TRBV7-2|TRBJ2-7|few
CASSRNHYEQYF
TGTGCCAGCAGCCGGAACCACTACGAGCAGTACTTC
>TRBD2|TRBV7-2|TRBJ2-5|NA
CASSFSSGSRLETQYF
TGTGCCAGCAGCTTCTCTAGCGGGAGTCGATTAGAGACCCAGTACTTC
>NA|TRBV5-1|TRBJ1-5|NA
CASSLVTSQHF
TGTGCCAGCAGCTTGGTAACCTCCCAGCATTTT
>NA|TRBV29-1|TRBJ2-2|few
CSVVGRLTGELFF
TGCAGCGTTGTGGGGAGGCTCACCGGGGAGCTGTTTTTT
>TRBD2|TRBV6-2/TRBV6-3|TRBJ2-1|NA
CASTRNPKAGGINEQFF
TGTGCCAGCACCCGTAACCCCAAAGCGGGAGGGATCAATGAGCAGTTCTTC
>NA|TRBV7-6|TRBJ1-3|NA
CASSLDWSSGNTIYF
TGTGCCAGCAGCTTAGACTGGAGCTCTGGAAACACCATATATTTT
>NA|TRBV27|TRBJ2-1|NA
CATYERFEQFF
TGTGCCACCTACGAGCGGTTTGAGCAGTTCTTC
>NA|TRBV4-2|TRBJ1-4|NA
CASSQEGSATNKKLFF
TGTGCCAGCAGCCAAGAAGGAAGCGCAACTAATAAAAAACTGTTTTTT
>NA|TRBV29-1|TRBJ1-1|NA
CSVEIGEAFF
TGCAGCGTTGAAATTGGTGAAGCTTTCTTT
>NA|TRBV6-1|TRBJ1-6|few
CASSELRVNSPLHF
TGTGCCAGCAGTGAACTCAGGGTTAATTCACCCCTCCACTTT